This T cell receptor beta chain was sequenced for a study of blood T cell repertoires in COVID-19. V dropped 3 bases and J dropped 2; count of bases not matched to a gene: 4. The CDR3 consists of 15 residues. CDR1 is SGHKS, CDR2 YYEKEE, per germline (reference sequence). Here immunoSEQ multiplex PCR was the method, and the copy in TCRdb shows in-frame clones only, minus some. The sample holds about 190,000 clones; under 90% are singletons and the top ten take around 21%. This TCR came from a human donor in a cohort sampled during active COVID-19. The V gene is TRBV5-5, the J gene TRBJ2-2; 7 bases are a match to TRBD1. Sequencing input: peripheral blood. The CDR3 region has the DNA TGTGCCAGCAGCTGGGGACAGACAAACACCGGGGAGCTGTTTTTT. This sequence encodes CASSWGQTNTGELFF.